These 14 T cell receptor beta chains originate from one sample sequenced in a study of post-analysis software for immune sequencing data. Broader study findings: Higher frequency in patients than in controls was seen for roughly five TRBV segments, with TRBV5-6, TRBV5-1 and TRBV20-1 among them.

Each TCR beta cDNA library carried unique molecular identifiers. TCRdb redid the calling of the PCR reads with MiXCR, one entry per CDR3 protein. The data contain about 460,000 distinct CDR3 sequences, approximately 45% of them singletons. Their specific antigens are unknown. The sample taken for sequencing was blood. Receptors originate from a girl aged 5 to 17 with multiple sclerosis.

The gene calls are TRBV6-1 and TRBJ1-5; D gene uncertain. Germline loops: CDR1 MNHNS, CDR2 SASEGT. The V end lost 4 bases, the J end lost 6 bases, and 10 bases lay between the germline ends. This CDR3 has 13 amino acids. The CDR3 sequence is CASSAAQSQPQHF. The CDR3 nucleotides read TGTGCCAGCAGTGCCGCCCAATCTCAGCCCCAGCATTTT.

The chain couples TRBV7-9 to TRBJ2-7; D perhaps matches TRBD2 (6 bases). The CDR3 is made up of 14 amino acids. Germline V gene lookup returns CDR1 SEHNR and CDR2 FQNEAQ (reference sequence). V was shortened by 5 bases and J by 2 bases, with 13 bases between the two germline ends. CDR3 region: CASSQGTRPYEQYF. The CDR3 DNA reads as TGTGCCAGCAGCCAAGGGACTCGTCCCTACGAGCAGTACTTC.

This clonotype was observed once. This sequence joins TRBV27 and TRBJ2-1; 8 nucleotides line up with TRBD1. V gave up 9 bases and J gave up 0 bases; unmatched junction bases: 4. CDR1 and CDR2 (germline): MNHEY, SMNVEV (reference sequence). The CDR3 is made up of 14 amino acids. The CDR3 reads CASNTGGSYNEQFF. The DNA of the CDR3 is TGTGCCAGTAATACAGGGGGCTCCTACAATGAGCAGTTCTTC.

The chain carries TRBV29-1 and TRBJ2-5; the D gene is possibly TRBD2 (7 bases). This CDR3 comprises 15 residues. Germline lookup yields CDR1 SQVTM and CDR2 ANQGSEA. V dropped 7 bases and J dropped 2 bases, with 20 bases sitting between them. The CDR3 here is CSASRGSGTQETQYF. DNA for the CDR3: TGCAGCGCCTCCCGGGGGAGCGGGACACAAGAGACCCAGTACTTC.

The rearrangement joins TRBV20-1 to TRBJ2-1; 10 nucleotides line up with TRBD2. V was pared by 2 bases and J by 5 bases, with 9 bases of the junction left unmatched. The CDR3 contains 16 residues. Germline V CDR1 and CDR2: DFQATT, SNEGSKA (reference sequence). As DNA, the CDR3 is TGCAGTGCTAGACATCCTGCAGCGGGAGGGGACAATGAGCAGTTCTTC. It translates to CSARHPAAGGDNEQFF.

This chain joins TRBV5-1 and TRBJ1-5; D may be TRBD1 (6 bases). The CDR3 spans 15 residues. V lost 0 bases and J lost 1, with 8 bases in between. Germline CDR1 is SGHRS and CDR2 is YFSETQ. CDR3 DNA sequence: TGCGCCAGCAGCTTGGAGGGGGGGAGCAATCAGCCCCAGCATTTT. It specifies CASSLEGGSNQPQHF. Variable domain in full (rest from reference TRBV5-1 and TRBJ1-5): KAGVTQTPRYLIKTRGQQVTLSCSPISGHRSVSWYQQTPGQGLQFLFEYFSETQRNKGNFPGRFSGRQFSNSRSEMNVSTLELGDSALYLCASSLEGGSNQPQHFGDGTRLSIL.

This clonotype has a handful of counts. The gene calls are TRBV29-1 and TRBJ2-7; 7 positions match TRBD1. Germline lookup yields CDR1 SQVTM and CDR2 ANQGSEA. The CDR3 has 14 residues. V gave up 2 bases and J gave up 4 bases; unmatched junction bases: 8. CDR3: CSVELATGSYEQYF. The DNA for the CDR3 is TGCAGCGTTGAATTGGCGACAGGGAGTTACGAGCAGTACTTC.

The V and J genes are TRBV29-1 and TRBJ2-4, with D perhaps TRBD2 (5 bases). Trimming shortened V by 5 bases and J by 3 bases, and 11 bases separated the two germline ends. CDR1 SQVTM and CDR2 ANQGSEA come from the germline V gene. The CDR3 totals 13 residues. The CDR3 is CSVSFAGKNIQYF. The CDR3 coding sequence is TGCAGCGTTTCGTTTGCGGGCAAAAACATTCAGTACTTC.

The rearrangement joins TRBV7-8 to TRBJ1-4, with D unresolved. Germline loops: CDR1 SGHVS, CDR2 FQNEAQ. The V end lost 1 base, the J end lost 2 bases, and 11 bases lay between the germline ends. There are 16 residues in the CDR3. CDR3 sequence reads: CASSLVVRTTNEKLFF. The DNA for the CDR3 is TGTGCCAGCAGCTTAGTGGTGCGGACGACTAATGAAAAACTGTTTTTT.

This clonotype came up a few times. This chain connects TRBV20-1 to TRBJ2-5; 7 nucleotides match TRBD2. From germline, CDR1 is DFQATT and CDR2 SNEGSKA (reference sequence). The CDR3 runs to 14 residues. The J segment lost 1 base and the V segment lost 3 bases, leaving 5 bases of the junction unmatched. The DNA of the CDR3 is TGCAGTGCTAGTAGGGGCGGGGGCCAAGAGACCCAGTACTTC. This codes for CSASRGGGQETQYF.

This clonotype was detected a few times. The rearrangement links TRBV9 to TRBJ1-4; 8 bases map to TRBD1. Germline V lookup: CDR1 SGDLS, CDR2 YYNGEE. J gave up 5 bases and V 3 bases, and 3 bases lay outside the gene matches. The CDR3 loop spans 14 amino acids. In DNA, the CDR3 is TGTGCCAGCAGCGGGGACAGGCGGAATGAAAAACTGTTTTTT. Translating gives CASSGDRRNEKLFF. The entire variable domain, with the rest obtained from reference TRBV9 and TRBJ1-4, is as follows: DSGVTQTPKHLITATGQRVTLRCSPRSGDLSVYWYQQSLDQGLQFLIQYYNGEERAKGNILERFSAQQFPDLHSELNLSSLELGDSALYFCASSGDRRNEKLFFGSGTQLSVL.

This clonotype was detected many times. The chain combines TRBV28 with TRBJ2-7; no clear D gene. Germline V lookup: CDR1 MDHEN, CDR2 SYDVKM. The V end lost 3 bases, the J end lost 0 bases, and 6 bases lay between the germline ends. This CDR3 is built from 13 residues. CDR3 sequence reads: CASSLSLSYEQYF. The CDR3 region has the DNA TGTGCCAGCAGTTTGAGTCTCTCCTACGAGCAGTACTTC.

The rearrangement uses TRBV20-1 and TRBJ1-4, with 8 bases matching TRBD1. This CDR3 is 14 amino acids long. Looked up from germline, CDR1 is DFQATT and CDR2 is SNEGSKA (reference sequence). The V segment lost 7 bases and the J segment 7 bases; nucleotides outside the gene matches: 11. The DNA of the CDR3 is TGCAGTGTGGCGGACAGGGAGGGGAGTGAAAAACTGTTTTTT. As protein: CSVADREGSEKLFF.

This clonotype has just a few counts. The chain combines TRBV20-1 with TRBJ2-5; TRBD2 matches at 10 bases. The CDR3 sequence is 15 residues long. Germline CDR1 DFQATT, CDR2 SNEGSKA (reference sequence). Trimming took 5 bases from V and 2 from J; bases not matched to a gene: 8. The CDR3 DNA follows: TGCAGTGCTCCTCGACTAGCGGGCGCTCAAGAGACCCAGTACTTC. Translation gives CSAPRLAGAQETQYF.